These 2 T cell receptor beta chains came from one sample sequenced in a study of response to subunit inactivated influenza vaccine. MiXCR, applied by TCRdb to the RT-PCR reads, yields one record per CDR3 protein. The table has 500,000 to 600,000 distinct CDR3 sequences, over 10% seen once. The sample in question was PBMCs from blood, obtained around seven weeks after vaccination. Source of these receptors: a man aged 45-65 years who received an inactivated influenza vaccine.

This clonotype was seen a handful of times. The rearrangement links TRBV20-1 to TRBJ2-2; 7 positions match TRBD1. The germline V gene has CDR1 DFQATT and CDR2 SNEGSKA (reference sequence). The V gene end was trimmed by 0 bases and the J gene end by 5 bases; junction bases not matched to a gene: 6. The CDR3 contains 15 residues. CDR3 protein: CSARDRGRGTGELFF. CDR3 sequence (DNA): TGCAGTGCTAGAGATCGGGGCAGGGGGACCGGGGAGCTGTTTTTT.

The gene calls are TRBV12-5 and TRBJ2-5, with D perhaps TRBD2 (5 bases). Trimming took 8 bases from V and 0 from J, leaving 7 bases between them. The CDR3 is 12 amino acids. The germline V gene encodes CDR1 LGHNT and CDR2 FRNRAP. The CDR3 bases are TGTGCTAGTCGGGGTAACCAAGAGACCCAGTACTTC. This codes for CASRGNQETQYF.